What follows describes a single T cell receptor (beta chain). The antigen remains undetermined. The CDR3 consists of 16 residues. CDR1 LGHNA and CDR2 YSLEER come from the germline V gene. The V end was cut by 1 base, the J end by 2 bases, with 9 bases between. This entry comes from a study of T-cell memory formation after mild COVID-19. Study in general: Each donor largely had its own TCR clusters. Study-wide findings and caveats: Chiefly within CM and EM were the contracting CD4+ clones; CD8+ ones were within EMRA. Second-wave clones peaking on day 37 lacked confirmed SARS-CoV-2 specificity.

MiXCR, run by TCRdb on the 5' RACE reads, gives a single entry per CDR3 protein. The sample includes some 160,000 distinct CDR3 sequences, 10% to 15% of them seen just once. The clonotype comes from a man in his late teens or twenties who had mild COVID-19 (a few samples of this study predate the infection). Cell type and time point are not known. The chain carries TRBV4-3 and TRBJ2-6; D tentatively reads TRBD1 or TRBD2 (5 bases each). The specimen was PBMCs or a T cell subset sorted from them (not recorded which). The CDR3 coding sequence is TGCGCCAGCAGCCAAGTCGAGGGGACTGGGGCCAACGTCCTGACTTTC. Protein: CASSQVEGTGANVLTF.